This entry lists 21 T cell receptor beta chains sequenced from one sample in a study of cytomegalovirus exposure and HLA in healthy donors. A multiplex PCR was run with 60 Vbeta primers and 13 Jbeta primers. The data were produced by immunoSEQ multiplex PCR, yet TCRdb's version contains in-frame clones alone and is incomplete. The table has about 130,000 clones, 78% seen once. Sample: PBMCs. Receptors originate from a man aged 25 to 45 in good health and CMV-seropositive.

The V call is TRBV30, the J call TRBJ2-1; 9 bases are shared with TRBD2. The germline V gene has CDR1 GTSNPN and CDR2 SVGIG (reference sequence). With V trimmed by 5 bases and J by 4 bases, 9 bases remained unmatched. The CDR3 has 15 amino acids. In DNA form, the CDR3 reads TGTGCCTGGTCCGGCTGGGCGGGAGGGTACAATGAGCAGTTCTTC. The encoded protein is CAWSGWAGGYNEQFF.

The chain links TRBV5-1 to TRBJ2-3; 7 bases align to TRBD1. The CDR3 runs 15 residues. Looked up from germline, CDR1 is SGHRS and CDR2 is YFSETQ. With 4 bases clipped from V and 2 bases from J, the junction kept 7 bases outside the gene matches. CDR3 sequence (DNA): TGCGCCAGCAGCGCCGGGACAGTTAACACAGATACGCAGTATTTT. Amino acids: CASSAGTVNTDTQYF.

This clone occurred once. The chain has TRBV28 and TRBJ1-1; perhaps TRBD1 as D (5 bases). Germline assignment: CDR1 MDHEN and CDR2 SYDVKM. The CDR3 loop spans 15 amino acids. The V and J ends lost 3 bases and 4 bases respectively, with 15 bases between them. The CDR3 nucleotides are TGTGCCAGCAGTTTCCACACTGACAGAGCCACTGAAGCTTTCTTT. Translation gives CASSFHTDRATEAFF.

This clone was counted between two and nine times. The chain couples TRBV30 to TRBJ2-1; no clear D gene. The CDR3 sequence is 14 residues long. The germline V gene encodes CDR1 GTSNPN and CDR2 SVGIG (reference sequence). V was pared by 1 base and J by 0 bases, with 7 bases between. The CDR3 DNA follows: TGTGCCTGGAGTGGTGTTAGCTCCTACAATGAGCAGTTCTTC. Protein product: CAWSGVSSYNEQFF.

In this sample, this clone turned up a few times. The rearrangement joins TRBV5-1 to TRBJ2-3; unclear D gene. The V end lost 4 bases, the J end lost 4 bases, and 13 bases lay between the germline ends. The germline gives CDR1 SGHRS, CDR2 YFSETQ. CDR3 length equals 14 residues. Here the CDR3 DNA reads TGCGCCAGCAGCCCGTCCCTAGTCCCAGATACGCAGTATTTT. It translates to CASSPSLVPDTQYF. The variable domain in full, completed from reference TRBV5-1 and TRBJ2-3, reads KAGVTQTPRYLIKTRGQQVTLSCSPISGHRSVSWYQQTPGQGLQFLFEYFSETQRNKGNFPGRFSGRQFSNSRSEMNVSTLELGDSALYLCASSPSLVPDTQYFGPGTRLTVL.

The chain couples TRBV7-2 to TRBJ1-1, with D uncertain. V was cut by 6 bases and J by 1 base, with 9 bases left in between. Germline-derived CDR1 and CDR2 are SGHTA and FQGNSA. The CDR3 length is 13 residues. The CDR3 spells CASSRTENTEAFF. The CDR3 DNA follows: TGTGCCAGCAGTCGCACAGAGAACACTGAAGCTTTCTTT. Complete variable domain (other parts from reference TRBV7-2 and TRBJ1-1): GAGVSQSPSNKVTEKGKDVELRCDPISGHTALYWYRQSLGQGLEFLIYFQGNSAPDKSGLPSDRFSAERTGGSVSTLTIQRTQQEDSAVYLCASSRTENTEAFFGQGTRLTVV.

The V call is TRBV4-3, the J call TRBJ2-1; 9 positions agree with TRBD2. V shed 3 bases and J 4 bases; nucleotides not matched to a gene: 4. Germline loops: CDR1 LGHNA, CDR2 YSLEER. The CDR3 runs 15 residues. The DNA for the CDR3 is TGCGCCAGCAGCCAGGGGACTAGCTTTTACAATGAGCAGTTCTTC. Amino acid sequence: CASSQGTSFYNEQFF.

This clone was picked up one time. The CDR3 bases are TGTGCCAGCAGCTATCAGGGGTCTGGGGCCAACGTCCTGACTTTC. It yields the protein CASSYQGSGANVLTF. The chain recombines TRBV7-3 with TRBJ2-6; tentatively, D is TRBD1 (6 bases). Trimming pared 4 bases from V and 1 base from J, leaving 8 bases between. The CDR3 is 15 amino acids. From germline, CDR1 is SGHTA and CDR2 FQGTGA.

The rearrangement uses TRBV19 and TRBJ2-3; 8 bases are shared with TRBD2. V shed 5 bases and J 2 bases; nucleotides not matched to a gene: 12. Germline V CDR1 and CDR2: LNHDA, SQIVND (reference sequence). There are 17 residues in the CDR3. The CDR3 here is CASSPAPAGGLTDTQYF. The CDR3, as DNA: TGTGCCAGTAGTCCTGCCCCGGCGGGAGGTCTCACAGATACGCAGTATTTT.

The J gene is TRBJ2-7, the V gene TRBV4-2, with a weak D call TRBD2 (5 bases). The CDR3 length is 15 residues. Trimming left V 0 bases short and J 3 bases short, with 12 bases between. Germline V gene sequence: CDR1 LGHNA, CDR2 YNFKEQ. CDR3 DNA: TGTGCCAGCAGCCAAGAGCGGCTAGCTGTCTACGAGCAGTACTTC. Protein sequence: CASSQERLAVYEQYF.

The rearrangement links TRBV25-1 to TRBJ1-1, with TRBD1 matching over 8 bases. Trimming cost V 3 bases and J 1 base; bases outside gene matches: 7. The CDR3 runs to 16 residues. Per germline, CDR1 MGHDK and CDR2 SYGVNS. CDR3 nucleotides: TGTGCCAGCAGTGACTCAAGGACAGGGTGGAACACTGAAGCTTTCTTT. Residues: CASSDSRTGWNTEAFF.

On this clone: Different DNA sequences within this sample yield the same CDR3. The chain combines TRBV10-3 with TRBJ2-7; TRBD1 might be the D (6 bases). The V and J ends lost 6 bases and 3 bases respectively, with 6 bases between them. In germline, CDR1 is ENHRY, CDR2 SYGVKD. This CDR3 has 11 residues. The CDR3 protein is CAIRDSYEQYF. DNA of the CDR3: TGTGCCATCAGGGACAGCTACGAGCAGTACTTC.

CDR3 protein: CASSLGELNYGYTF. CDR3 DNA: TGTGCCAGCAGCTTGGGAGAACTTAACTATGGCTACACCTTC. V usage is TRBV5-6 and J usage is TRBJ1-2; D unclear. V lost 0 bases and J lost 1, with 7 bases in between. This CDR3 has 14 residues. CDR1 SGHDT and CDR2 YYEEEE come from the germline V gene.

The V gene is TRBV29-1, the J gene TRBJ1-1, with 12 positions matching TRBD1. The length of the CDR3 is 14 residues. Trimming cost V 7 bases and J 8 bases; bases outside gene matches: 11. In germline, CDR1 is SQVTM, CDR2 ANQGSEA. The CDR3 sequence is CSALGTGGAGEAFF. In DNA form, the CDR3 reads TGCAGCGCCCTGGGGACAGGGGGCGCGGGGGAAGCTTTCTTT.

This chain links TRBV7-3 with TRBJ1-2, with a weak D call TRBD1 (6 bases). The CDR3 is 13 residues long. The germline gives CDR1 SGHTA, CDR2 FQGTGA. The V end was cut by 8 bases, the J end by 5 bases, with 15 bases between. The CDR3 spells CASSPGAGYGYTF. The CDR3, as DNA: TGTGCCAGCTCCCCAGGGGCAGGTTATGGCTACACCTTC.

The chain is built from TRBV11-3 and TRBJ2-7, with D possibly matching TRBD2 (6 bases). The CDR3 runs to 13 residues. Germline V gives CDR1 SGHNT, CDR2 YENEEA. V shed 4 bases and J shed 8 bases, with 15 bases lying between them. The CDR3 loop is CASSYGRGSKQYF. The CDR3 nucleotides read TGTGCCAGCAGCTATGGACGGGGGTCAAAGCAGTACTTC.

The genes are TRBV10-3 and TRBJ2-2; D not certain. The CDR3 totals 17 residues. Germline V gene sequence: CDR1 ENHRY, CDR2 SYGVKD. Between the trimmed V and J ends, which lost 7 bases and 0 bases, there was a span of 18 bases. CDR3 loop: CAITNVISASNTGELFF. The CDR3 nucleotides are TGTGCCATCACCAACGTTATAAGCGCCTCGAACACCGGGGAGCTGTTTTTT.

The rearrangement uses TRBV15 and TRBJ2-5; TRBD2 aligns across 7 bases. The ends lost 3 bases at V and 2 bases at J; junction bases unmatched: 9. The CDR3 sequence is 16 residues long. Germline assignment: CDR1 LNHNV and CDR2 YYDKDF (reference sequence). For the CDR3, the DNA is TGTGCCACCAGCAGGGGGGGGAGTGGGACTCAAGAGACCCAGTACTTC. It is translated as CATSRGGSGTQETQYF.

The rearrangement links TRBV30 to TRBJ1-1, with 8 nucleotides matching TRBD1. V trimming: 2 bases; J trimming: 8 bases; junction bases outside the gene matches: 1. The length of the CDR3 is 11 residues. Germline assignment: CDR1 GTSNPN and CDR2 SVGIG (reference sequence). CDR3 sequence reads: CAWSQGAEAFF. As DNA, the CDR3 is TGTGCCTGGAGTCAGGGGGCGGAAGCTTTCTTT.

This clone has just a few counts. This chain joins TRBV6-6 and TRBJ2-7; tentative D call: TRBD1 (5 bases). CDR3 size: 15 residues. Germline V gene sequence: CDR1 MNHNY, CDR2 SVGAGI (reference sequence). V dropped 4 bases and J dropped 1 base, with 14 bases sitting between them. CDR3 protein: CASSSGQGSSYEQYF. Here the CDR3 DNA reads TGTGCCAGCAGTTCAGGGCAGGGTTCTTCCTACGAGCAGTACTTC.

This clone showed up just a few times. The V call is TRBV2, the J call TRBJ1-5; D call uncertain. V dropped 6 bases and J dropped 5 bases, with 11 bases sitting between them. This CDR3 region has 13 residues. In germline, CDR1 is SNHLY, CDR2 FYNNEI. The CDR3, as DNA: TGTGCCAGCAGCCGAGCCTTGGATCAGCCCCAGCATTTT. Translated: CASSRALDQPQHF.